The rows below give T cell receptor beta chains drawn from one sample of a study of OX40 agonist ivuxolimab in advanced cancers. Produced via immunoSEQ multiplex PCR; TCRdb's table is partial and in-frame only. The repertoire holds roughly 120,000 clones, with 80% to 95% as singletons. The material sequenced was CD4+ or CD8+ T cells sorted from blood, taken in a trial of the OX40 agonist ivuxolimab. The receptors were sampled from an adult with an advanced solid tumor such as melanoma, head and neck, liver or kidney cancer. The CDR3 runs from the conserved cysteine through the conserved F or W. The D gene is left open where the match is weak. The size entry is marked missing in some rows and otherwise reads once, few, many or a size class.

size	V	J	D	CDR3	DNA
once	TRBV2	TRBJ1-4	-	CASSVAGEVEKLFF	TGTGCCAGCAGCGTCGCAGGGGAGGTTGAAAAACTGTTTTTT
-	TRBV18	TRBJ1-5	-	CASSPAEAGNQPQHF	TGTGCCAGCTCACCTGCCGAAGCGGGCAATCAGCCCCAGCATTTT
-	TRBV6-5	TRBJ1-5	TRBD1	CASSYTGVNQPQHF	TGTGCCAGCAGCTACACAGGGGTAAATCAGCCCCAGCATTTT
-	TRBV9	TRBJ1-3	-	CANSVGTSGNTIYF	TGTGCCAACAGCGTCGGGACCTCTGGAAACACCATATATTTT
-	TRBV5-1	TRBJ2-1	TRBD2	CASAWTSGINEQFF	TGCGCCAGCGCCTGGACTAGCGGGATTAATGAGCAGTTCTTC
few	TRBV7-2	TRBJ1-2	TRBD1	CASSAWTGGAFFYTF	TGTGCCAGCAGCGCATGGACAGGGGGCGCTTTTTTCTACACCTTC
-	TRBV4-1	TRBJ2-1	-	CASSQESGLYNEQFF	TGCGCCAGCAGCCAAGAAAGCGGACTCTACAATGAGCAGTTCTTC
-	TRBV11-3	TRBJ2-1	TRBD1	CASSNRQGANEQFF	TGTGCCAGCAGCAATCGACAGGGGGCAAATGAGCAGTTCTTC
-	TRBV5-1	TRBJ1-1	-	CASSLGVSGTEAFF	TGCGCCAGCAGCTTGGGAGTAAGTGGCACTGAAGCTTTCTTT
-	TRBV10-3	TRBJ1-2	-	CAISRVWGNYGYTF	TGTGCCATCAGCCGAGTATGGGGGAACTATGGCTACACCTTC
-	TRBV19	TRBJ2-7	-	CASSRGGSSYEQYF	TGTGCCAGTAGCAGGGGGGGAAGCTCCTACGAGCAGTACTTC
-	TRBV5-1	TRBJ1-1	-	CASSFDAGREAFF	TGCGCCAGCAGCTTCGATGCGGGCCGTGAAGCTTTCTTT
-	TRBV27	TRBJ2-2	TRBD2	CASGGLTSGSGPPGELFF	TGTGCCAGCGGGGGGTTGACTAGCGGGTCCGGGCCACCCGGGGAGCTGTTTTTT
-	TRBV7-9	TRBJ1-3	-	CASSQQTGNTIYF	TGCGCCAGCAGCCAACAAACTGGAAACACCATATATTTT
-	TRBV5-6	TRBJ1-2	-	CASSPGQLYGYTF	TGTGCCAGCAGCCCAGGACAGCTCTATGGCTACACCTTC
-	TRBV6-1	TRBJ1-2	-	CASSEIGSRTGYGYTF	TGTGCCAGCAGTGAAATCGGCTCACGGACGGGATATGGCTACACCTTC
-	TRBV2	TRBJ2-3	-	CASSADLGDTQYF	TGTGCCAGCAGTGCCGATTTGGGAGATACGCAGTATTTT
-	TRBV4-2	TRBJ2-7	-	CASSPATGLGYEQYF	TGTGCCAGCAGCCCAGCAACAGGGTTAGGCTACGAGCAGTACTTC
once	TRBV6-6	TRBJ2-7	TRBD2	CASSPREGPEQYF	TGTGCCAGCAGTCCCCGGGAGGGCCCCGAGCAGTACTTC
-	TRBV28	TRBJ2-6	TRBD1	CASETGQYSGANVLTF	TGTGCCAGCGAGACAGGGCAATACTCCGGGGCCAACGTCCTGACTTTC
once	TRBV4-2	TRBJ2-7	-	CASSQVRGILYEQYF	TGTGCCAGCAGCCAAGTAAGGGGGATATTATACGAGCAGTACTTC
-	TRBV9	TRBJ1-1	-	CASSRQLYTEAFF	TGTGCCAGCAGCCGTCAATTGTACACTGAAGCTTTCTTT
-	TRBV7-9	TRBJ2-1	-	CASSPNLAAGYNEQFF	TGTGCCAGCAGCCCAAACTTAGCGGCTGGCTACAATGAGCAGTTCTTC
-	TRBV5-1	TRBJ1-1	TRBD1	CASSSGQGAFNTEAFF	TGCGCCAGCAGCTCCGGACAGGGGGCCTTCAACACTGAAGCTTTCTTT
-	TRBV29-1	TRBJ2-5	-	CSVWPGGETQYF	TGCAGCGTTTGGCCCGGGGGAGAGACCCAGTACTTC
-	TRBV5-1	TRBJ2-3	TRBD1	CASSHPTGGIDTQYF	TGCGCCAGCAGCCATCCGACAGGGGGCATCGATACGCAGTATTTT
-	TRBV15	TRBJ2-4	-	CATRSSEGSKNIQYF	TGTGCCACCAGAAGCAGTGAGGGATCCAAAAACATTCAGTACTTC
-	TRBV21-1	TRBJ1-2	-	CASSHPGQGTGGYTF	TGTGCCAGCAGCCACCCGGGACAGGGAACAGGGGGCTACACCTTC
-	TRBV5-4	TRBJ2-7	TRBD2	CASRPSGNYEQYF	TGTGCCAGCAGACCCAGCGGGAACTACGAGCAGTACTTC